Listed below are T cell receptor beta chains from one sample, sequenced in a study of blood T cell repertoires in COVID-19. Using immunoSEQ multiplex PCR, the repertoire was profiled, and TCRdb retains in-frame clones only, with some absent. Counted here are over 250,000 clones, more than 70% occurring once; the ten biggest clones make up 2% to 2.5%. What was sequenced was PBMCs or T cells enriched from blood (not recorded which). These receptors all stem from a woman between 55 and 75 years old in a cohort exposed to, infected with or recovered from COVID-19 (not recorded which). Both conserved end residues are part of each CDR3. Each record gives: J gene, V gene, D gene, clone size, CDR3 protein, CDR3 DNA. D genes are given only for firm matches. Clone sizes are given selectively: once, few, many, or a class where the clone is expanded.

TRBJ2-5,TRBV5-4,TRBD2,.,CASSWGLARGETQYF,TGTGCCAGCAGCTGGGGACTAGCGAGGGGAGAGACCCAGTACTTC
TRBJ2-7,TRBV6-2/TRBV6-3,.,.,CASSLSGRGYEQYF,TGTGCCAGCAGTTTATCTGGACGGGGCTACGAGCAGTACTTC
TRBJ2-7,TRBV19,TRBD1,.,CASSPADRALGEQYF,TGTGCCAGTAGTCCCGCGGACAGGGCCCTTGGCGAGCAGTACTTC
TRBJ1-1,TRBV2,.,.,CASSDNRDTEAFF,TGTGCCAGCAGTGACAACAGGGACACTGAAGCTTTCTTT
TRBJ1-2,TRBV15,.,once,CATSRDGQVNYGYTF,TGTGCCACCAGCAGAGATGGTCAGGTGAACTATGGCTACACCTTC
TRBJ1-2,TRBV12-3/TRBV12-4,TRBD1,.,CASSGQAAGYTF,TGTGCCAGCAGCGGACAGGCGGCTGGCTACACCTTC
TRBJ1-2,TRBV10-3,.,.,CAIGQVMTVNYGYTF,TGTGCCATCGGCCAGGTGATGACGGTCAACTATGGCTACACCTTC
TRBJ1-5,TRBV2,.,.,CASSPGRRGNQPQHF,TGTGCCAGCAGTCCCGGCAGGCGGGGCAATCAGCCCCAGCATTTT
TRBJ2-1,TRBV24-1,TRBD2,.,CATSEYGASGRGTYNEQFF,TGTGCCACCAGTGAATATGGCGCTAGCGGGAGGGGGACCTACAATGAGCAGTTCTTC
TRBJ2-2,TRBV5-4,.,.,CASSWVDRNTGELFF,TGTGCCAGCAGCTGGGTCGACAGAAACACCGGGGAGCTGTTTTTT
TRBJ1-5,TRBV6-6,.,.,CASSSRTADNQPQHF,TGTGCCAGCAGTTCAAGGACAGCGGACAATCAGCCCCAGCATTTT
TRBJ2-7,TRBV20-1,.,.,CSARSSYEQYF,TGCAGTGCTAGATCTTCCTACGAGCAGTACTTC
TRBJ2-7,TRBV9,TRBD2,.,CASSVLAASYEQYF,TGTGCCAGCAGCGTACTAGCGGCGTCCTACGAGCAGTACTTC
TRBJ2-3,TRBV7-2,TRBD2,.,CASSLAGTSAGDTQYF,TGTGCCAGCAGCTTAGCGGGAACTAGCGCCGGAGATACGCAGTATTTT
TRBJ2-5,TRBV4-2,.,.,CASSQENSQETQYF,TGTGCCAGCAGCCAAGAGAACAGCCAAGAGACCCAGTACTTC
TRBJ2-2,TRBV19,.,.,CASRKGQNTGELFF,TGTGCCAGTAGGAAGGGACAGAACACCGGGGAGCTGTTTTTT
TRBJ2-7,TRBV28,.,.,CASSSADRLNEQYF,TGTGCCAGCAGTTCCGCGGATAGACTCAACGAGCAGTACTTC
TRBJ2-3,TRBV7-3,TRBD2,.,CASSLGLGGRETDTQYF,TGTGCCAGCAGCTTAGGACTAGGCGGGAGAGAGACAGATACGCAGTATTTT
TRBJ2-2,TRBV2,.,.,CASSERGLGTGELFF,TGTGCCAGCAGTGAAAGAGGACTCGGGACCGGGGAGCTGTTTTTT
TRBJ2-5,TRBV5-1,TRBD1,.,CASSSRQGPQETQYF,TGCGCCAGCAGCTCGCGACAGGGGCCTCAAGAGACCCAGTACTTC
TRBJ2-7,TRBV6-1,TRBD1,.,CASSDIGQGLYEQYF,TGTGCCAGCAGTGATATTGGACAGGGACTGTACGAGCAGTACTTC
TRBJ1-5,TRBV29-1,.,.,CSVVVRGSNQPQHF,TGCAGCGTTGTTGTCAGGGGCAGCAATCAGCCCCAGCATTTT
TRBJ2-1,TRBV27,TRBD2,.,CASRSSGSSGEQFF,TGTGCCAGCAGGTCTAGCGGGAGTTCTGGTGAGCAGTTCTTC
TRBJ2-7,TRBV4-3,TRBD1,.,CASSQDRGQAYEQYF,TGCGCCAGCAGCCAAGACCGGGGACAGGCCTACGAGCAGTACTTC
TRBJ1-4,TRBV2,.,.,CASSEQGSNEKLFF,TGTGCCAGCAGTGAACAGGGATCTAATGAAAAACTGTTTTTT
TRBJ2-1,TRBV5-1,TRBD2,.,CASSLGEIAGRYNEQFF,TGCGCCAGCAGCTTGGGAGAGATAGCGGGACGATACAATGAGCAGTTCTTC
TRBJ1-4,TRBV2,TRBD1,.,CASVRGQQNEKLFF,TGTGCCAGCGTTCGGGGACAGCAAAATGAAAAACTGTTTTTT
TRBJ2-3,TRBV5-1,TRBD1,.,CASSPGQLQSTDTQYF,TGCGCCAGCAGCCCGGGACAGCTACAAAGCACAGATACGCAGTATTTT
TRBJ1-3,TRBV28,.,.,CASSLLSSGNTIYF,TGTGCCAGCAGTTTACTCAGCTCTGGAAACACCATATATTTT